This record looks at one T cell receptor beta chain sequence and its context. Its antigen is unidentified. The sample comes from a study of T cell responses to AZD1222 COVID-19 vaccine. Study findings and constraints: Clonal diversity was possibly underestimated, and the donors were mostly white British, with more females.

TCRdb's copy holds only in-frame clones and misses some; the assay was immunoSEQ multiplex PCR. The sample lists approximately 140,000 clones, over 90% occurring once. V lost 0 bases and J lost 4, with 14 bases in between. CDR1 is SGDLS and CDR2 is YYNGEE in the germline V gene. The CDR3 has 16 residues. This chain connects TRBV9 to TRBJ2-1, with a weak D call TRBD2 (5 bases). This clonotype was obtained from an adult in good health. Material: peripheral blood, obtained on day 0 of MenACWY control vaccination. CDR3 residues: CASSVGGAAKYNEQFF. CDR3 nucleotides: TGTGCCAGCAGCGTAGGAGGAGCGGCAAAATACAATGAGCAGTTCTTC.